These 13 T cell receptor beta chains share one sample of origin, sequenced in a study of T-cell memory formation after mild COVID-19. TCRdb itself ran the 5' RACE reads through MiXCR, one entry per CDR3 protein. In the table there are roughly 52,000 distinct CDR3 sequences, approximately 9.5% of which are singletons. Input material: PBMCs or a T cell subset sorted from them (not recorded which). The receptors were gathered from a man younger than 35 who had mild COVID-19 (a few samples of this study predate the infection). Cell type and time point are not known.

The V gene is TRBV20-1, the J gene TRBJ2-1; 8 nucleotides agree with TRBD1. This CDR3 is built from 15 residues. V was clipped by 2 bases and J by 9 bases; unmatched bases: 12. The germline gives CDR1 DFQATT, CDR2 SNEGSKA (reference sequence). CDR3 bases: TGCAGTGCTAGATGGCAGGGGGCGACTAATGGTGAGCAGTTCTTC. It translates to CSARWQGATNGEQFF.

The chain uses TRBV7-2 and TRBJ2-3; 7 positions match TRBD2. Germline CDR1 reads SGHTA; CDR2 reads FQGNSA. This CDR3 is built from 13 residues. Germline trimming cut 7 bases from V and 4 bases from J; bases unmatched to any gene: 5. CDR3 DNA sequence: TGTGCCAGCAAACCCGCGGGGGCAGATACGCAGTATTTT. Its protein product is CASKPAGADTQYF.

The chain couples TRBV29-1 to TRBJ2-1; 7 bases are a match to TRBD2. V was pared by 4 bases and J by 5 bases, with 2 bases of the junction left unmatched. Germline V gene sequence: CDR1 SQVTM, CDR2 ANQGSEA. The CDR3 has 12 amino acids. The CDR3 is CSVASGHNEQFF. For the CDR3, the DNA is TGCAGCGTTGCTAGCGGACACAATGAGCAGTTCTTC.

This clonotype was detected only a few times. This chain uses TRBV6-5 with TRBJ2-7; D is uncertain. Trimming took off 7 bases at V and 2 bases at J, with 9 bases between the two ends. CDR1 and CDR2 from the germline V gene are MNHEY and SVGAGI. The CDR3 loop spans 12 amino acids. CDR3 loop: CASKPMPYEQYV. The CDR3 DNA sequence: TGTGCCAGCAAACCGATGCCCTACGAGCAGTACGTC.

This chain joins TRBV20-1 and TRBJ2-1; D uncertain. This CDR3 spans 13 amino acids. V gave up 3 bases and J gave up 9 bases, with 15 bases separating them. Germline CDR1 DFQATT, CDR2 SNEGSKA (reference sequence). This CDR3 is CSASLLGFGEQFF. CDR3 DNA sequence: TGCAGTGCTAGTCTGTTAGGTTTCGGTGAGCAGTTCTTC.

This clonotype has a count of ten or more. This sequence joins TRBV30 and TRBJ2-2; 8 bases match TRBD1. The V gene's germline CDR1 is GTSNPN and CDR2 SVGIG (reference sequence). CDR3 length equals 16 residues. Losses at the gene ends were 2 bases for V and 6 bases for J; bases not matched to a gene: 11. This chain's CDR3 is CAWSTLQGGGPGELFF. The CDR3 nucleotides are TGTGCCTGGAGTACCTTACAGGGGGGAGGACCCGGGGAGCTGTTTTTT.

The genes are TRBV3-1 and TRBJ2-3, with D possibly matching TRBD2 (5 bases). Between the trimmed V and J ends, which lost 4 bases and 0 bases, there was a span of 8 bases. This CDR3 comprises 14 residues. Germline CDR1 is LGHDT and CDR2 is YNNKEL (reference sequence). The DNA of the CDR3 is TGTGCCAGCAGCCGTGGGAGAAGCACAGATACGCAGTATTTT. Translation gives CASSRGRSTDTQYF.

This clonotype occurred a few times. The DNA of the CDR3 is TGCAGTGCTAGAGGGTTTAACACCATATATTTT. As protein: CSARGFNTIYF. The chain links TRBV20-1 to TRBJ1-3, with D hard to call. Germline V gives CDR1 DFQATT, CDR2 SNEGSKA (reference sequence). V dropped 1 base and J dropped 7 bases, with 5 bases sitting between them. This CDR3 contains 11 residues.

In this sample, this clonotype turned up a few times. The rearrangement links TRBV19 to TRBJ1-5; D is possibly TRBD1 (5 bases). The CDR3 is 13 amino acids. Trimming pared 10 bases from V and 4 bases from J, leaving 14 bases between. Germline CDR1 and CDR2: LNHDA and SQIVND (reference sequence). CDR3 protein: CATHPGGNQPQHF. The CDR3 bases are TGTGCCACCCATCCCGGGGGGAATCAGCCCCAGCATTTT.

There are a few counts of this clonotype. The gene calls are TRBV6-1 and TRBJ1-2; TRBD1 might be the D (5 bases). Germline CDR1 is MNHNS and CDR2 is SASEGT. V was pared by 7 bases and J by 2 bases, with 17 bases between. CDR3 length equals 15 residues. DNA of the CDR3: TGTGCCAGCACCCCGACAGAGTTCTCCAACTATGGCTACACCTTC. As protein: CASTPTEFSNYGYTF.

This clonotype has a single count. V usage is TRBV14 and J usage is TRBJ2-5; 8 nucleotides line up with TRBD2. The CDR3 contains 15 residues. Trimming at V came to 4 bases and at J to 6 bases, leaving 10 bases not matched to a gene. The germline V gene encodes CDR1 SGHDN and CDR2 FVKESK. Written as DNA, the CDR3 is TGTGCCAGCAGCCCACTTGGACTAGCAGGACAGACCCAGTACTTC. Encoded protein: CASSPLGLAGQTQYF.

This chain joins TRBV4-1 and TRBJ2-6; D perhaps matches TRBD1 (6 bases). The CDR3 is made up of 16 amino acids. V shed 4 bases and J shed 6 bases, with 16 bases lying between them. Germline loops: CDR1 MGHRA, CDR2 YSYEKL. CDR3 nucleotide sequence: TGCGCCAGCAGCCCTCGTCACAGGGAGTCGGCCAACGTCCTGACTTTC. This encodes CASSPRHRESANVLTF.

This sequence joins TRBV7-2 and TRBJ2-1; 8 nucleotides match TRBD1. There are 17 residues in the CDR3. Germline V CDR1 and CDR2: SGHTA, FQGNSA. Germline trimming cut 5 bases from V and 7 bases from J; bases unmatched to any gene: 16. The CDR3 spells CASSLGAGGFIGNEQFF. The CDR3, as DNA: TGTGCCAGCAGCCTGGGGGCAGGGGGCTTCATAGGGAATGAGCAGTTCTTC.